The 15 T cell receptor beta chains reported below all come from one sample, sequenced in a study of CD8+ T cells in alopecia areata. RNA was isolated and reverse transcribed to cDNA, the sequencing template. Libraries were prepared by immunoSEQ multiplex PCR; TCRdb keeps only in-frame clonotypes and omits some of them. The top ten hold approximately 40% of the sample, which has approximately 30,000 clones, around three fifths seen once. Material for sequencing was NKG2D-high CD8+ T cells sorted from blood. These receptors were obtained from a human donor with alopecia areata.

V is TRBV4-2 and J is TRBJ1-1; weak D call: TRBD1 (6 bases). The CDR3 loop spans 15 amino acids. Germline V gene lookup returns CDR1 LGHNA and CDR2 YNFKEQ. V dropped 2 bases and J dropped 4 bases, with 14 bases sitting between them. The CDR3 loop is CASSQRGGVFTEAFF. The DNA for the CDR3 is TGTGCCAGCAGCCAAAGAGGGGGTGTTTTCACTGAAGCTTTCTTT.

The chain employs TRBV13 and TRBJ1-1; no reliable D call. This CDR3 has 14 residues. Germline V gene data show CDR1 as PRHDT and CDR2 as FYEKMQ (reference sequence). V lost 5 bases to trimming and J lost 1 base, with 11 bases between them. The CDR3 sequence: CASSPLTGNTEAFF. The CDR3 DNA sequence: TGTGCCAGCAGCCCCCTCACCGGGAACACTGAAGCTTTCTTT. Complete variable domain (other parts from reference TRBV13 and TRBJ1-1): AAGVIQSPRHLIKEKRETATLKCYPIPRHDTVYWYQQGPGQDPQFLISFYEKMQSDKGSIPDRFSAQQFSDYHSELNMSSLELGDSALYFCASSPLTGNTEAFFGQGTRLTVV.

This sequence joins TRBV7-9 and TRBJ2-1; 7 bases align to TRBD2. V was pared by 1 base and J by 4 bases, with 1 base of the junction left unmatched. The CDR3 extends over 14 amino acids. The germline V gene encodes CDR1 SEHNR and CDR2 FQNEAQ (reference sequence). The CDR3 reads CASSLGGGYNEQFF. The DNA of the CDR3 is TGTGCCAGCAGCTTAGGCGGGGGATACAATGAGCAGTTCTTC.

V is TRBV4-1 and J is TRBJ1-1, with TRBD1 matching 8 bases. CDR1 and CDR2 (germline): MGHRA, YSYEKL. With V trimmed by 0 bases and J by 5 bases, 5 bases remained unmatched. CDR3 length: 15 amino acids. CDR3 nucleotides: TGCGCCAGCAGCCAAGAGGGAACAGGGGGGACTGAAGCTTTCTTT. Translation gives CASSQEGTGGTEAFF.

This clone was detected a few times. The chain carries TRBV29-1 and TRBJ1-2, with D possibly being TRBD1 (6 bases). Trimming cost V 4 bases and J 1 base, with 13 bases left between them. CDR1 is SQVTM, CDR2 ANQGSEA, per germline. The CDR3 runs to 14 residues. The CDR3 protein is CSVVTGGLNYGYTF. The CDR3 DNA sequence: TGCAGCGTTGTTACGGGGGGCCTTAACTATGGCTACACCTTC.

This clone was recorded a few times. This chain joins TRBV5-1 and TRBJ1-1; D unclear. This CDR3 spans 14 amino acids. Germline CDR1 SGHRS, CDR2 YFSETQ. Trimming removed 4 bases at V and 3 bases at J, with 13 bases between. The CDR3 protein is CASSPWTADTEAFF. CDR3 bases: TGCGCCAGCAGCCCATGGACCGCGGACACTGAAGCTTTCTTT.

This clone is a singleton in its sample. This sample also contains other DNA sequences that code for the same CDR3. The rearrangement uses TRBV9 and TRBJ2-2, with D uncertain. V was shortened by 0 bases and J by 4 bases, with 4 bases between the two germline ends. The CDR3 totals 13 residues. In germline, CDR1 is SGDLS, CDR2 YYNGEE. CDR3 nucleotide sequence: TGTGCCAGCAGCGTAGGAGGCACCGGGGAGCTGTTTTTT. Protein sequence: CASSVGGTGELFF.

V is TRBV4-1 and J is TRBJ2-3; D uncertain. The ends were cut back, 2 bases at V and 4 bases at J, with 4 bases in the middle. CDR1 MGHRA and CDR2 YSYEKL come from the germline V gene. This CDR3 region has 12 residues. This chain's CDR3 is CASSQIPDTQYF. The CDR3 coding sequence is TGCGCCAGCAGCCAAATCCCAGATACGCAGTATTTT.

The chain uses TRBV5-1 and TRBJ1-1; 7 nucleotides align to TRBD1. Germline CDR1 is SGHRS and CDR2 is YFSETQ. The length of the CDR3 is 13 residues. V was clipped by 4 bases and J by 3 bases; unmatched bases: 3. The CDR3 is CASSPRGDTEAFF. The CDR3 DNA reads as TGCGCCAGCAGCCCCAGGGGGGACACTGAAGCTTTCTTT.

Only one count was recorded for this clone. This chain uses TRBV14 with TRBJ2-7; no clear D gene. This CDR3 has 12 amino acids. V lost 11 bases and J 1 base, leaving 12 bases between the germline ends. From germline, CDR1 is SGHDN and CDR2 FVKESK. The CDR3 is CASRGESYEQYF. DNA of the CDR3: TGTGCCTCCCGTGGAGAGTCCTACGAGCAGTACTTC.

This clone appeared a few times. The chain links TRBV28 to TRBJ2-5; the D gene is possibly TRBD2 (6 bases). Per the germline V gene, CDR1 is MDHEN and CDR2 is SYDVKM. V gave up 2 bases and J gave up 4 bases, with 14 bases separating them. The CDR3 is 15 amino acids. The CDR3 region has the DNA TGTGCCAGCAGTTTAGGGGAATGGCGGGGAGAGACCCAGTACTTC. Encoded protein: CASSLGEWRGETQYF.

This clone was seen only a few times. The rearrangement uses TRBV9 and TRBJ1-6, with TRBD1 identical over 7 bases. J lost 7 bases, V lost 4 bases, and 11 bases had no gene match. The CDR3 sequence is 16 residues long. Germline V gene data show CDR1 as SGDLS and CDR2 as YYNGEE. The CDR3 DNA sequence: TGTGCCAGCAGCCCTAAGGGACAGACGAAAAATTCACCCCTCCACTTT. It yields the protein CASSPKGQTKNSPLHF.

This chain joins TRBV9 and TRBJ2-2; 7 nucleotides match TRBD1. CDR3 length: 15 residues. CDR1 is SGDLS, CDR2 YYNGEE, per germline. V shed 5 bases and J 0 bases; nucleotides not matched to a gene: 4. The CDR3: CASRRTGSNTGELFF. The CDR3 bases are TGTGCCAGCAGGAGGACAGGCTCGAACACCGGGGAGCTGTTTTTT.

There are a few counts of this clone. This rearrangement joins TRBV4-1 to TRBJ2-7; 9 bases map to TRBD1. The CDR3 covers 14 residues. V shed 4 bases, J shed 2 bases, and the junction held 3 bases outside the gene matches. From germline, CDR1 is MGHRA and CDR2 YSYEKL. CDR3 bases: TGCGCCAGCAGCCCCGGGACAGGGACCTACGAGCAGTACTTC. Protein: CASSPGTGTYEQYF.

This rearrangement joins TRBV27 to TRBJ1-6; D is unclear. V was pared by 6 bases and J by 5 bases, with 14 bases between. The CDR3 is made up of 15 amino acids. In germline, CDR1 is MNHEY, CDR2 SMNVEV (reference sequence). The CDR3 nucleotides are TGTGCCAGCAGGCCTCAGAGCGCCGATAATTCACCCCTCCACTTT. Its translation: CASRPQSADNSPLHF.